Each of the 26 T cell receptor beta chains below was sequenced from the same sample in a study of graft-versus-host responses after intestinal transplantation. Some clones are missing from TCRdb's copy, which holds only in-frame ones; the method was immunoSEQ multiplex PCR. In the table there are about 43,000 clones, about 95% of which are singletons. The sample in question was PBMCs, obtained approximately 360 days after intestinal transplant. The receptors originated from a human patient who received an intestinal transplant, so some T cells may come from the graft donor.

This clone is a singleton in its sample. The chain carries TRBV5-1 and TRBJ2-1; D is ambiguous. Germline CDR1 is SGHRS and CDR2 is YFSETQ. The CDR3 runs 10 residues. With 6 bases removed from V and 9 bases from J, the gap between germline ends came to 7 bases. In DNA form, the CDR3 reads TGCGCCAGCACTGGCGTTGAGCAGTTCTTC. Protein sequence: CASTGVEQFF.

The rearrangement uses TRBV19 and TRBJ1-6, with TRBD1 identical over 9 bases. V lost 7 bases, J lost 8 bases, and 3 bases stayed unmatched. CDR3 length: 13 residues. The germline CDR1 and CDR2 sequences are LNHDA and SQIVND (reference sequence). CDR3 sequence reads: CASMGQGDSPLHF. As DNA, the CDR3 is TGTGCCAGTATGGGACAGGGCGATTCACCCCTCCACTTT.

The genes are TRBV28 and TRBJ1-6; possibly TRBD1 for D (5 bases). The germline CDR1 and CDR2 sequences are MDHEN and SYDVKM. V was cut by 8 bases and J by 2 bases, with 10 bases left in between. This CDR3 is built from 14 residues. In nucleotides, the CDR3 is TGTGCCAGCTTGTGGGGCCCCTATAATTCACCCCTCCACTTT. Translated: CASLWGPYNSPLHF.

On this clone itself: Germline and junction disagree at one end, which may indicate a read error. V and J are TRBV2 and TRBJ2-4; no firm D call. This CDR3 is built from 14 residues. CDR1 and CDR2 (germline): SNHLY, FYNNEI. CDR3 region: CASIERLAKNIQYF. CDR3 sequence (DNA): TGTGCCAGCATTGAACGGCTAGCCAAAAACATTCAGTACTTC.

The gene calls are TRBV5-1 and TRBJ1-5; D unclear. The CDR3 has 15 residues. With 3 bases removed from V and 5 bases from J, the gap between germline ends came to 15 bases. CDR1 is SGHRS and CDR2 is YFSETQ in the germline V gene. The CDR3 sequence: CASSYGSGKDQPQHF. In DNA form, the CDR3 reads TGCGCCAGCAGCTACGGATCCGGGAAGGATCAGCCCCAGCATTTT.

The chain carries TRBV7-9 and TRBJ2-5, with a tentative D call TRBD2 (6 bases). Judging by the DNA end, TRBJ2-7 fits better; the J call may be wrong. CDR1 is SEHNR, CDR2 FQNEAQ, per germline (reference sequence). The CDR3 sequence is 13 residues long. CDR3 in DNA: TGTGCCAGCAGCTTAGATGGGACTTACGAGCAGTACTTC. Translated, it gives CASSLDGTYEQYF.

The rearrangement joins TRBV10-1 to TRBJ2-6; no definite D call. The germline gives CDR1 WNHNN, CDR2 SYGVQD (reference sequence). Trimming cost V 0 bases and J 0 bases, with 12 bases left between them. The CDR3 spans 18 residues. The CDR3 is CASSESSGPSSGANVLTF. The CDR3 nucleotides are TGCGCCAGCAGTGAGTCATCAGGTCCGAGCTCTGGGGCCAACGTCCTGACTTTC.

The chain uses TRBV5-5 and TRBJ1-3; D ambiguous. V lost 5 bases, J lost 0 bases, and 9 bases lay in between. Germline lookup yields CDR1 SGHKS and CDR2 YYEKEE (reference sequence). This CDR3 comprises 14 residues. CDR3 in amino acids: CASRFGGSGNTIYF. CDR3 DNA: TGTGCCAGCAGATTTGGTGGCTCTGGAAACACCATATATTTT.

This chain uses TRBV10-3 with TRBJ2-3; a weak D match, TRBD1 (5 bases). CDR3 size: 14 residues. Germline CDR1 and CDR2: ENHRY and SYGVKD. V lost 7 bases and J lost 5, with 16 bases in between. The CDR3 here is CAITQDEALDTQYF. In nucleotides, the CDR3 is TGTGCCATCACACAGGATGAAGCCTTAGATACGCAGTATTTT.

J is TRBJ1-1 and V is TRBV5-4, with a weak D call TRBD1 (6 bases). V dropped 0 bases and J dropped 5 bases, with 8 bases sitting between them. Germline CDR1 and CDR2: SGHNT and YYREEE (reference sequence). CDR3 length: 13 residues. This CDR3 is CASSLGGGTEAFF. CDR3 coding DNA: TGTGCCAGCAGCTTGGGAGGGGGGACTGAAGCTTTCTTT.

The gene calls are TRBV2 and TRBJ2-2, with 9 positions matching TRBD2. This CDR3 comprises 18 residues. J was trimmed by 5 bases and V by 11 bases; bases with no gene match: 21. CDR1 and CDR2 from the germline V gene are SNHLY and FYNNEI. Here the CDR3 reads CAVHRSGGQGRRTGELFF. The CDR3 DNA sequence: TGTGCCGTACATAGAAGCGGGGGGCAGGGTCGGAGAACCGGGGAGCTGTTTTTT.

The genes are TRBV28 and TRBJ2-1; TRBD2 matches at 14 bases. Trimming took 9 bases from V and 10 from J; bases not matched to a gene: 8. Per germline, CDR1 MDHEN and CDR2 SYDVKM. The CDR3 is 14 residues long. CDR3: CASGGTSGSIEQFF. The DNA of the CDR3 is TGTGCCAGTGGAGGGACTAGCGGGAGCATAGAGCAGTTCTTC.

The genes are TRBV2 and TRBJ2-7; 9 nucleotides match TRBD1. This CDR3 is 13 amino acids long. Germline CDR1 SNHLY, CDR2 FYNNEI. The ends lost 4 bases at V and 3 bases at J; junction bases unmatched: 1. The DNA of the CDR3 is TGTGCCAGCAGTGGGGACAGGGACTACGAGCAGTACTTC. Amino acids: CASSGDRDYEQYF.

The V call is TRBV18, the J call TRBJ2-3; the match to TRBD2 covers 11 bases. With 3 bases clipped from V and 0 bases from J, the junction kept 11 bases outside the gene matches. Per the germline V gene, CDR1 is KGHSH and CDR2 is LQKENI. The CDR3 is 19 amino acids. The chain's CDR3 is CASSPVYLAGGSSTDTQYF. In DNA form, the CDR3 reads TGTGCCAGCTCACCGGTTTACCTAGCGGGGGGTTCAAGCACAGATACGCAGTATTTT.

The chain recombines TRBV9 with TRBJ2-2, with 9 bases lining up with TRBD2. The V gene end was trimmed by 3 bases and the J gene end by 7 bases; junction bases not matched to a gene: 13. Germline values: CDR1 SGDLS, CDR2 YYNGEE. CDR3 size: 17 residues. For the CDR3, the DNA is TGTGCCAGCAGCGGGGGCGGGAGGGGCGGCGGGAGCGGGGAGCTGTTTTTT. This gives the protein CASSGGGRGGGSGELFF.

V is TRBV6-5 and J is TRBJ2-7, with D possibly being TRBD2 (6 bases). Germline loops: CDR1 MNHEY, CDR2 SVGAGI. The CDR3 loop spans 16 amino acids. V lost 4 bases and J 3 bases, leaving 19 bases between the germline ends. CDR3 protein: CASSSYPGDGDYEQYF. The CDR3 coding sequence is TGTGCCAGCAGTTCTTACCCGGGAGATGGGGACTACGAGCAGTACTTC.

The genes are TRBV11-1 and TRBJ2-3; D is unresolved. The CDR3 is 11 amino acids. The V gene's germline CDR1 is SGHAT and CDR2 FQDESV (reference sequence). V was clipped by 1 base and J by 9 bases, with 5 bases between them. The CDR3 reads CASSLDQTQYF. Here the CDR3 DNA reads TGTGCCAGCAGCTTAGACCAAACGCAGTATTTT.

J is TRBJ2-5 and V is TRBV11-2; D not certain. Trimming took off 6 bases at V and 5 bases at J, with 22 bases between the two ends. The CDR3 is 16 amino acids. CDR1 and CDR2 from the germline V gene are SGHAT and FQNNGV. CDR3 nucleotide sequence: TGTGCCAGCAGTTACCCAATTAAGGCGCGGCTGGAGACCCAGTACTTC. Translated, it gives CASSYPIKARLETQYF.

The chain joins TRBV4-2 to TRBJ1-6; maybe TRBD1 (6 bases). The CDR3 contains 16 residues. From germline, CDR1 is LGHNA and CDR2 YNFKEQ. The V end was cut by 0 bases, the J end by 8 bases, with 14 bases between. The CDR3 DNA follows: TGTGCCAGCAGCCAAGAAGGGGGTAGCGCATATTCACCCCTCCACTTT. Protein sequence: CASSQEGGSAYSPLHF.

The rearrangement uses TRBV29-1 and TRBJ2-7, with D possibly TRBD2 on 6 matching bases. Trimming took 4 bases from V and 4 from J, leaving 11 bases between them. The CDR3 is 12 amino acids. Per the germline V gene, CDR1 is SQVTM and CDR2 is ANQGSEA. This CDR3 reads CSVGGVGYEQYF. CDR3 DNA: TGCAGCGTTGGGGGGGTCGGGTACGAGCAGTACTTC.

The genes are TRBV27 and TRBJ1-2; D perhaps matches TRBD1 (5 bases). This CDR3 spans 15 amino acids. Trimming removed 4 bases at V and 8 bases at J, with 20 bases between. Germline loops: CDR1 MNHEY, CDR2 SMNVEV (reference sequence). The CDR3 sequence: CASSSAGTLNGGYTF. CDR3 sequence (DNA): TGTGCCAGCAGTTCGGCCGGGACCCTAAATGGGGGCTACACCTTC.

J is TRBJ2-2 and V is TRBV27; 7 positions match TRBD1. Germline CDR1 is MNHEY and CDR2 is SMNVEV (reference sequence). The CDR3 totals 14 residues. The V and J ends lost 3 bases and 3 bases, in that order; junction bases with no gene match: 1. In DNA form, the CDR3 reads TGTGCCAGCAGTTTCCAGGGGGACACCGGGGAGCTGTTTTTT. This encodes CASSFQGDTGELFF.

V and J are TRBV5-1 and TRBJ2-4, with D unclear. Germline V gene lookup returns CDR1 SGHRS and CDR2 YFSETQ. The length of the CDR3 is 15 residues. V dropped 4 bases and J dropped 2 bases, with 13 bases sitting between them. The CDR3 coding sequence is TGCGCCAGCAGCCTTCAGAGTGGGCCCAAAAACATTCAGTACTTC. It is translated as CASSLQSGPKNIQYF.

This clone was observed a handful of times. The rearrangement joins TRBV5-6 to TRBJ1-2; TRBD1 matches at 7 bases. The CDR3 spans 16 residues. Per the germline V gene, CDR1 is SGHDT and CDR2 is YYEEEE. Trimming took 4 bases from V and 8 from J; bases not matched to a gene: 17. CDR3 loop: CASSLPNRGGEDGYTF. The DNA of the CDR3 is TGTGCCAGCAGCCTACCTAACAGGGGTGGGGAAGACGGCTACACCTTC. The whole variable domain, filled in from reference TRBV5-6 and TRBJ1-2, reads DAGVTQSPTHLIKTRGQQVTLRCSPKSGHDTVSWYQQALGQGPQFIFQYYEEEERQRGNFPDRFSGHQFPNYSSELNVNALLLGDSALYLCASSLPNRGGEDGYTFGSGTRLTVV.

The rearrangement links TRBV6-5 to TRBJ1-6; 7 bases agree with TRBD1. V dropped 6 bases and J dropped 13; count of bases not matched to a gene: 12. Per the germline V gene, CDR1 is MNHEY and CDR2 is SVGAGI. This CDR3 spans 14 amino acids. The CDR3 DNA sequence: TGTGCCAGCAGACCGGGACAGCGCCCTGAGCCCCTCCACTTT. As protein: CASRPGQRPEPLHF.

The chain is built from TRBV18 and TRBJ2-1, with 7 nucleotides matching TRBD2. Germline loops: CDR1 KGHSH, CDR2 LQKENI. Trimming cost V 0 bases and J 3 bases; bases outside gene matches: 5. The CDR3 runs to 16 residues. CDR3: CASSPPLAGGYNEQFF. The CDR3 DNA reads as TGTGCCAGCTCACCACCGTTAGCGGGCGGCTACAATGAGCAGTTCTTC.